The 7 T cell receptor beta chains in this list originate from one sample, sequenced in a study of blood T cell repertoires in COVID-19. TCRdb's copy holds only in-frame clones and misses some; the assay was immunoSEQ multiplex PCR. The sample holds tens of thousands of clones, roughly 73% seen once. The material sequenced was peripheral blood. The receptors come from a man aged 60 to 75 with acute or convalescent COVID-19.

V usage is TRBV10-3 and J usage is TRBJ1-4, with 9 nucleotides matching TRBD1. The germline V gene has CDR1 ENHRY and CDR2 SYGVKD. The CDR3 sequence is 14 residues long. Unmatched junction bases numbered 3, after V lost 6 bases and J lost 4 bases. CDR3 protein: CAIRADRGNEKLFF. DNA for the CDR3: TGTGCCATCAGGGCGGACAGGGGTAATGAAAAACTGTTTTTT.

The gene calls are TRBV19 and TRBJ2-7; TRBD2 is a possible D gene (5 bases). CDR1 is LNHDA and CDR2 is SQIVND in the germline V gene (reference sequence). V lost 3 bases to trimming and J lost 2 bases, with 11 bases between them. CDR3 size: 14 residues. The CDR3 DNA sequence: TGTGCCAGTAGTATCGGGGTTCCTCCCTACGAGCAGTACTTC. Protein sequence: CASSIGVPPYEQYF.

This rearrangement joins TRBV19 to TRBJ2-7; TRBD1 matches 7 bases. The CDR3 length is 15 residues. V lost 5 bases to trimming and J lost 2 bases; unmatched junction nucleotides: 9. Germline V gene data show CDR1 as LNHDA and CDR2 as SQIVND (reference sequence). CDR3 residues: CASSLASGQTYEQYF. The DNA for the CDR3 is TGTGCCAGTAGTCTCGCCTCGGGACAGACCTACGAGCAGTACTTC.

The gene calls are TRBV10-3 and TRBJ2-3, with 12 bases that match TRBD2. After removal of 3 bases from V and 7 bases from J, the junction contained 2 bases not matched to a gene. The CDR3 is made up of 14 amino acids. The germline gives CDR1 ENHRY, CDR2 SYGVKD. The CDR3 sequence: CAISEGLAGYTQYF. The CDR3 DNA sequence: TGTGCCATCAGTGAAGGACTAGCGGGGTATACGCAGTATTTT.

The chain is built from TRBV7-8 and TRBJ1-1; D may be TRBD1 (6 bases). The CDR3 runs to 13 residues. Germline V gene data show CDR1 as SGHVS and CDR2 as FQNEAQ. Trimming took off 5 bases at V and 2 bases at J, with 9 bases between the two ends. CDR3 sequence (DNA): TGTGCCAGCAGCGGACAGAGAAACACTGAAGCTTTCTTT. Protein: CASSGQRNTEAFF.

J is TRBJ2-5 and V is TRBV14; TRBD1 is a possible D gene (6 bases). The V gene's germline CDR1 is SGHDN and CDR2 FVKESK. V lost 3 bases to trimming and J lost 5 bases, with 16 bases between them. This CDR3 comprises 15 residues. CDR3 region: CASSQGAAYKETQYF. The DNA of the CDR3 is TGTGCCAGCAGCCAGGGGGCAGCTTATAAGGAGACCCAGTACTTC.

This sequence joins TRBV9 and TRBJ1-4, with 8 bases aligning to TRBD1. Germline CDR1 is SGDLS and CDR2 is YYNGEE. Unmatched junction bases numbered 6, after V lost 3 bases and J lost 5 bases. The CDR3 is 15 residues long. As DNA, the CDR3 is TGTGCCAGCAGCGCTTACCGGGACAGGAATGAAAAACTGTTTTTT. It encodes CASSAYRDRNEKLFF.